Listed below are T cell receptor beta chains from one sample, sequenced in a study of CXCR3-negative and CXCR3-positive naive CD8 T cells. TCRdb reprocessed the 5' RACE reads and stores each CDR3 protein as one record, lacking DNA. The sample shows around 140,000 distinct CDR3 sequences, and 0.41% sits with its ten largest clones. Sequenced material: naive CXCR3+ CD8+ T cells from blood. These TCRs come from a human donor in good health. Some clones in this sample may be carry-over from other donors' samples. Each CDR3 is given with its conserved first and last residue.

j_call | v_call | cdr3_aa
TRBJ1-1 | TRBV7-9 | CASSFWFGGENTEAFF
TRBJ1-5 | TRBV20-1 | CSALQGDSQPQHF
TRBJ2-1 | TRBV5-4 | CASSLYGRGGSNEQFF
TRBJ2-5 | TRBV20-1 | CSARLLQETQYF
TRBJ2-3 | TRBV10-3 | CAISEVGVSTDTQYF
TRBJ2-5 | TRBV11-2 | CASSLAVWDSKETQYF
TRBJ2-3 | TRBV29-1 | CSVEDPYTDTQYF
TRBJ2-1 | TRBV6-6 | CTSSFPDKRGSYNEQFF
TRBJ1-1 | TRBV3-1 | CASSQNWQFDYTEAFF
TRBJ1-4 | TRBV28 | CASRLFQGSSEKLFF
TRBJ2-2 | TRBV20-1 | CSATLAGANTGELFF
TRBJ1-1 | TRBV5-6 | CASSTSFGWAGTEAFF
TRBJ2-1 | TRBV9 | CASSPRTSHEQFF
TRBJ2-7 | TRBV5-1 | CASSFSPGTSYEQYF
TRBJ2-7 | TRBV7-2 | CASSSSTWGGYEQYF
TRBJ2-5 | TRBV9 | CASSVELAEHGAEETQYF
TRBJ2-5 | TRBV12-3/TRBV12-4 | CASTDFVETQYF
TRBJ2-7 | TRBV12-3/TRBV12-4 | CASSLLAGDYEQYF
TRBJ2-3 | TRBV29-1 | CSAPGTDTDTQYF
TRBJ2-7 | TRBV20-1 | CSATGLAYEQYF
TRBJ2-1 | TRBV6-5 | CASSYSGTSVTSYNEQFF
TRBJ2-1 | TRBV6-2/TRBV6-3 | CASRPVGEQFF
TRBJ2-7 | TRBV7-9 | CASSLVQEYSYEQYF
TRBJ2-1 | TRBV27 | CASAPGLSYNEQFF
TRBJ2-2 | TRBV23-1 | CASRTVEPRRTGELFF
TRBJ1-6 | TRBV27 | CASSSDRGRSYNSPLHF
TRBJ2-7 | TRBV4-1 | CASSQVDWYEQYF
TRBJ1-1 | TRBV19 | CASSIPDRLNTEAFF
TRBJ1-2 | TRBV28 | CASSLSNELRADGYTF
TRBJ1-1 | TRBV5-1 | CASSLNLGSVDTEAFF
TRBJ2-1 | TRBV15 | CATSRVAFNEQFF
TRBJ2-1 | TRBV5-1 | CASSLGDYNEQFF
TRBJ2-7 | TRBV11-2 | CASSLQGSNHEQYF
TRBJ1-2 | TRBV4-1 | CASSYPGQGAGYTF
TRBJ2-7 | TRBV11-3 | CASSLGGERDRQYF
TRBJ2-7 | TRBV4-3 | CASSQASGRETLWEQYF
TRBJ2-5 | TRBV6-6 | CASSYLTGGGETQYF
TRBJ1-2 | TRBV10-3 | CAISEGPGLYGYTF
TRBJ2-7 | TRBV21-1 | CASSKAGRTSYEQYF
TRBJ2-7 | TRBV20-1 | CSARDLGIYYEQYF
TRBJ2-2 | TRBV9 | CASSPRDRGFAGELFF
TRBJ2-2 | TRBV10-3 | CATSPNSGPGELFF
TRBJ1-5 | TRBV12-3/TRBV12-4 | CASSPNWEAQHF
TRBJ2-7 | TRBV20-1 | CSASSSSGSWDEQYF
TRBJ2-2 | TRBV29-1 | CSAYQRQAPGELFF
TRBJ2-1 | TRBV18 | CASSPPTSGGANEQFF
TRBJ1-2 | TRBV7-8 | CASSQRTGSSGYTF
TRBJ2-2 | TRBV4-1 | CASSHHGQGGGELFF
TRBJ2-1 | TRBV28 | CASSRTSYPYNEQFF
TRBJ2-1 | TRBV10-3 | CAIRDQGMPYNEQFF
TRBJ2-1 | TRBV4-3 | CASSQAREGYNEQFF
TRBJ2-2 | TRBV10-2 | CASSEPSGANTGELFF
TRBJ2-2 | TRBV9 | CASSAPGGTGELFF